These 24 T cell receptor beta chains originate from one sample sequenced in a study of beta chain features in type 1 diabetes. Reverse transcription of all isolated RNA meant that expressed TCRB transcripts were sequenced. Measured with immunoSEQ multiplex PCR; TCRdb has only the in-frame clones, and not every one. In the table there are some 900,000 clones, roughly 15% of which are singletons. The sample taken for sequencing was naive CD4+ T cells from blood. Source of these receptors: a woman aged 18-30 years in good health.

CDR3: CSVFPAGGISTDTQYF. The DNA of the CDR3 is TGCAGCGTTTTTCCCGCGGGAGGGATAAGCACAGATACGCAGTATTTT. This rearrangement joins TRBV29-1 to TRBJ2-3; 9 nucleotides match TRBD2. In germline, CDR1 is SQVTM, CDR2 ANQGSEA. Trimming removed 5 bases from V and 0 bases from J; junction bases left unmatched: 9. The CDR3 totals 16 residues.

The sample holds a few counts of this clone. CDR3 amino acids: CASSLEGRANTGELFF. The CDR3 bases are TGCGCCAGCAGCTTGGAAGGGCGGGCCAACACCGGGGAGCTGTTTTTT. V and J are TRBV5-1 and TRBJ2-2; TRBD2 might be the D (5 bases). V was trimmed by 0 bases and J by 2 bases, leaving 11 bases between them. Germline assignment: CDR1 SGHRS and CDR2 YFSETQ. The CDR3 has 16 amino acids.

The J gene is TRBJ1-4, the V gene TRBV7-9; D perhaps matches TRBD1 (5 bases). Germline V gene data show CDR1 as SEHNR and CDR2 as FQNEAQ (reference sequence). CDR3 length: 14 amino acids. With 3 bases removed from V and 2 bases from J, the gap between germline ends came to 7 bases. CDR3 protein: CASSLGLTNEKLFF. The CDR3 DNA reads as TGTGCCAGCAGCTTGGGACTGACTAATGAAAAACTGTTTTTT.

This clone was counted only a few times. V is TRBV6-5 and J is TRBJ2-5; 9 bases align to TRBD1. The ends lost 6 bases at V and 9 bases at J; junction bases unmatched: 8. Germline V CDR1 and CDR2: MNHEY, SVGAGI. This CDR3 spans 13 amino acids. The CDR3 sequence: CASSTDRGSAQYF. As DNA, the CDR3 is TGTGCCAGCAGCACGGACAGGGGTTCGGCCCAGTACTTC.

This clone was detected only a few times. This rearrangement joins TRBV7-9 to TRBJ1-3; D remains unclear. Germline CDR1 reads SEHNR; CDR2 reads FQNEAQ (reference sequence). Trimming stripped 7 bases from V and 0 bases from J, with 16 bases between. CDR3 length: 16 amino acids. CDR3 sequence (DNA): TGTGCCAGCACCCGGTGGTCGGGAGACTCTGGAAACACCATATATTTT. Amino acid sequence: CASTRWSGDSGNTIYF.

The chain employs TRBV18 and TRBJ2-7; 11 nucleotides line up with TRBD2. CDR1 is KGHSH, CDR2 LQKENI, per germline. The ends lost 3 bases at V and 2 bases at J; junction bases unmatched: 3. This CDR3 has 15 amino acids. CDR3 nucleotide sequence: TGTGCCAGCTCACCGGGACTAGCGGTAACCTACGAGCAGTACTTC. Residues: CASSPGLAVTYEQYF.

This clone was seen only a few times. The chain uses TRBV4-3 and TRBJ2-7; D not resolved. V lost 0 bases to trimming and J lost 3 bases, with 9 bases between them. Germline loops: CDR1 LGHNA, CDR2 YSLEER. This CDR3 is 14 amino acids long. The chain's CDR3 is CASSQDLVFYEQYF. In DNA, the CDR3 is TGCGCCAGCAGCCAAGATCTAGTTTTCTACGAGCAGTACTTC.

This clone was observed a few times. Other nucleotide sequences from this sample produce the same CDR3. The gene calls are TRBV29-1 and TRBJ1-1, with 9 bases matching TRBD1. Germline V CDR1 and CDR2: SQVTM, ANQGSEA. The CDR3 totals 13 residues. J was trimmed by 2 bases and V by 6 bases; bases with no gene match: 4. CDR3 sequence: CSVRGQGNTEAFF. For the CDR3, the DNA is TGCAGCGTCCGGGGACAGGGAAACACTGAAGCTTTCTTT.

The chain is built from TRBV19 and TRBJ2-7; 8 nucleotides align to TRBD1. J lost 2 bases, V lost 4 bases, and 7 bases had no gene match. This CDR3 has 15 residues. Looked up from germline, CDR1 is LNHDA and CDR2 is SQIVND (reference sequence). This CDR3 reads CASSTPGQAAYEQYF. CDR3 DNA: TGTGCCAGTAGTACCCCGGGACAGGCAGCCTACGAGCAGTACTTC.

This clone appeared a few times. The chain carries TRBV7-2 and TRBJ2-7; 8 nucleotides agree with TRBD1. This CDR3 comprises 17 residues. The V segment lost 5 bases and the J segment 2 bases; nucleotides outside the gene matches: 14. Germline values: CDR1 SGHTA, CDR2 FQGNSA. The CDR3 here is CASSTPIARGQTYEQYF. DNA for the CDR3: TGTGCCAGCAGCACCCCCATTGCCAGGGGGCAAACCTACGAGCAGTACTTC.

There are a few counts of this clone. The CDR3 protein is CASSYSHSGANVLTF. For the CDR3, the DNA is TGTGCCAGCAGTTACTCCCACTCTGGGGCCAACGTCCTGACTTTC. V is TRBV6-5 and J is TRBJ2-6, with D uncertain. The CDR3 has 15 residues. Germline CDR1 MNHEY, CDR2 SVGAGI. Trimming shortened V by 0 bases and J by 0 bases, and 3 bases separated the two germline ends.

This clone was found a few times. This chain joins TRBV7-3 and TRBJ2-3, with D uncertain. The CDR3 covers 14 residues. The V gene's germline CDR1 is SGHTA and CDR2 FQGTGA. V dropped 2 bases and J dropped 1 base, with 7 bases sitting between them. The CDR3 loop is CASSLLKRTDTQYF. CDR3 bases: TGTGCCAGCAGCTTACTCAAGCGCACAGATACGCAGTATTTT.

This clone has only a few counts. This chain links TRBV28 with TRBJ2-1; 7 bases agree with TRBD2. The V gene end was trimmed by 5 bases and the J gene end by 5 bases; junction bases not matched to a gene: 9. CDR3 length equals 15 residues. CDR1 is MDHEN and CDR2 is SYDVKM in the germline V gene. CDR3 DNA sequence: TGTGCCAGCAGTAGATTAGCGGGTGCGAACAATGAGCAGTTCTTC. Its protein product is CASSRLAGANNEQFF. The variable domain in full, with the rest retrieved from reference TRBV28 and TRBJ2-1, is DVKVTQSSRYLVKRTGEKVFLECVQDMDHENMFWYRQDPGLGLRLIYFSYDVKMKEKGDIPEGYSVSREKKERFSLILESASTNQTSMYLCASSRLAGANNEQFFGPGTRLTVL.

The gene calls are TRBV4-2 and TRBJ2-5, with 7 bases lining up with TRBD1. With V trimmed by 1 base and J by 5 bases, 7 bases remained unmatched. The germline gives CDR1 LGHNA, CDR2 YNFKEQ. This CDR3 comprises 15 residues. This CDR3 reads CASSQVRDSMETQYF. DNA of the CDR3: TGTGCCAGCAGCCAAGTTCGGGACAGCATGGAGACCCAGTACTTC.

CDR3: CASSLSGTAFTEAFF. CDR3 bases: TGTGCCAGCAGTTTATCGGGGACAGCTTTCACTGAAGCTTTCTTT. This chain connects TRBV27 to TRBJ1-1; 7 bases match TRBD1. The J segment lost 4 bases and the V segment lost 0 bases, leaving 5 bases of the junction unmatched. Germline CDR1 MNHEY, CDR2 SMNVEV (reference sequence). The CDR3 covers 15 residues.

The V call is TRBV27, the J call TRBJ1-5; D may be TRBD1 (6 bases). CDR1 is MNHEY and CDR2 is SMNVEV in the germline V gene (reference sequence). Trimming shortened V by 3 bases and J by 9 bases, and 9 bases separated the two germline ends. CDR3 size: 12 residues. As DNA, the CDR3 is TGTGCCAGCAGTTTTCAGGGGAGGCCCCAGCATTTT. Translated, it gives CASSFQGRPQHF.

The chain has TRBV5-1 and TRBJ2-7; 10 bases map to TRBD1. The CDR3 is made up of 14 amino acids. The V and J ends lost 0 bases and 6 bases, in that order; junction bases with no gene match: 3. Looked up from germline, CDR1 is SGHRS and CDR2 is YFSETQ. The CDR3, as DNA: TGCGCCAGCAGCTTGGGACAGGGGGCGTCCGAGCAGTACTTC. Translating gives CASSLGQGASEQYF. The variable domain in full, with the rest retrieved from reference TRBV5-1 and TRBJ2-7, is KAGVTQTPRYLIKTRGQQVTLSCSPISGHRSVSWYQQTPGQGLQFLFEYFSETQRNKGNFPGRFSGRQFSNSRSEMNVSTLELGDSALYLCASSLGQGASEQYFGPGTRLTVT.

This clone showed up just a few times. V is TRBV7-2 and J is TRBJ1-5; D might be TRBD1 (5 bases). The CDR3 extends over 16 amino acids. Germline V CDR1 and CDR2: SGHTA, FQGNSA. Trimming pared 5 bases from V and 7 bases from J, leaving 21 bases between. Here the CDR3 DNA reads TGTGCCAGCAGCCAACAAGGGGAACCTCAAGGACAGCCCCAGCATTTT. Amino acid sequence: CASSQQGEPQGQPQHF.

The chain is built from TRBV4-3 and TRBJ2-7, with 8 bases that match TRBD2. CDR1 and CDR2 from the germline V gene are LGHNA and YSLEER. The CDR3 length is 17 residues. V was pared by 0 bases and J by 3 bases, with 10 bases of the junction left unmatched. The CDR3 nucleotides read TGCGCCAGCAGCCAAGATCTCGCGACTAGCGCGCTCTACGAGCAGTACTTC. Encoded protein: CASSQDLATSALYEQYF.

The sample holds a few counts of this clone. This rearrangement joins TRBV10-3 to TRBJ1-1; D is uncertain. CDR1 is ENHRY, CDR2 SYGVKD, per germline. The CDR3 totals 15 residues. The V end lost 3 bases, the J end lost 1 base, and 12 bases lay between the germline ends. The CDR3 sequence: CAISEPGRKNTEAFF. In DNA, the CDR3 is TGTGCCATCAGTGAACCCGGACGGAAGAACACTGAAGCTTTCTTT.

This clone turned up a few times. This chain uses TRBV13 with TRBJ2-7, with 11 nucleotides matching TRBD2. This CDR3 has 19 residues. Germline CDR1 and CDR2: PRHDT and FYEKMQ (reference sequence). The V and J ends lost 5 bases and 4 bases, in that order; junction bases with no gene match: 19. Here the CDR3 reads CASSTRPRRLAGGSYEQYF. The CDR3 nucleotides are TGTGCCAGCAGCACAAGACCGCGTCGGCTAGCGGGAGGAAGTTACGAGCAGTACTTC.

V usage is TRBV5-8 and J usage is TRBJ2-3, with TRBD2 matching 14 bases. CDR1 is SGHTS, CDR2 YDEGEE, per germline. CDR3 size: 15 residues. V trimming: 2 bases; J trimming: 6 bases; junction bases outside the gene matches: 2. DNA for the CDR3: TGTGCCAGCAGCTTAGGGACTAGCGGGGGCGATACGCAGTATTTT. This gives the protein CASSLGTSGGDTQYF. The variable domain in full, with the rest retrieved from reference TRBV5-8 and TRBJ2-3, is EAGVTQSPTHLIKTRGQQATLRCSPISGHTSVYWYQQALGLGLQFLLWYDEGEERNRGNFPPRFSGRQFPNYSSELNVNALELEDSALYLCASSLGTSGGDTQYFGPGTRLTVL.

CDR3 sequence reads: CASSSPRGATDTQYF. The CDR3 coding sequence is TGTGCCAGCAGCTCACCCAGGGGGGCCACAGATACGCAGTATTTT. The chain is built from TRBV5-4 and TRBJ2-3; TRBD1 is a possible D gene (7 bases). The germline V gene has CDR1 SGHNT and CDR2 YYREEE (reference sequence). CDR3 length: 15 amino acids. Trimming removed 3 bases from V and 2 bases from J, with 13 bases in between.

This clone has only a few counts. The chain couples TRBV19 to TRBJ1-2, with no clear D. The CDR3 length is 13 residues. Per germline, CDR1 LNHDA and CDR2 SQIVND (reference sequence). Trimming removed 9 bases at V and 0 bases at J, with 11 bases between. In nucleotides, the CDR3 is TGTGCCAGCTCTCACGGAACTAACTATGGCTACACCTTC. The encoded protein is CASSHGTNYGYTF.